Below are 11 T cell receptor beta chains sequenced from a single sample in a study of blood T cell repertoires in COVID-19. Produced via immunoSEQ multiplex PCR; TCRdb's table is partial and in-frame only. In the table there are more than 200,000 clones, around nine tenths of which are singletons. Sample: PBMCs or T cells enriched from blood (not recorded which). The receptor set was obtained from a man aged 25 to 40 in a cohort exposed to, infected with or recovered from COVID-19 (not recorded which).

This rearrangement joins TRBV5-5 to TRBJ2-1, with 9 bases lining up with TRBD2. The germline CDR1 and CDR2 sequences are SGHKS and YYEKEE (reference sequence). CDR3 length: 18 amino acids. Unmatched junction bases numbered 10, after V lost 1 base and J lost 2 bases. DNA of the CDR3: TGTGCCAGCAGCTTGAGGGGCACTGGACTAGCGCCCTACAATGAGCAGTTCTTC. As protein: CASSLRGTGLAPYNEQFF.

The chain has TRBV18 and TRBJ1-4; D is uncertain. The CDR3 has 13 amino acids. Germline values: CDR1 KGHSH, CDR2 LQKENI. Trimming shortened V by 4 bases and J by 5 bases, and 8 bases separated the two germline ends. CDR3 loop: CASSHTENEKLFF. The CDR3 DNA follows: TGTGCCAGCTCACACACAGAAAATGAAAAACTGTTTTTT. The whole variable domain, filled in from reference TRBV18 and TRBJ1-4, reads NAGVMQNPRHLVRRRGQEARLRCSPMKGHSHVYWYRQLPEEGLKFMVYLQKENIIDESGMPKERFSAEFPKEGPSILRIQQVVRGDSAAYFCASSHTENEKLFFGSGTQLSVL.

This clone was observed a few times. At the DNA level, this CDR3 is encoded by other sequences in the same sample as well. V is TRBV5-1 and J is TRBJ2-1, with 10 bases aligning to TRBD1. Germline assignment: CDR1 SGHRS and CDR2 YFSETQ. The CDR3 runs 15 residues. J gave up 6 bases and V 4 bases, and 7 bases lay outside the gene matches. The CDR3 reads CASSPSGTGANEQFF. The CDR3 DNA is TGCGCCAGCAGCCCGTCCGGGACAGGGGCCAATGAGCAGTTCTTC.

The rearrangement uses TRBV6-1 and TRBJ2-7; 10 bases line up with TRBD2. Germline loops: CDR1 MNHNS, CDR2 SASEGT. The CDR3 loop spans 17 amino acids. The ends lost 3 bases at V and 1 base at J; junction bases unmatched: 9. The CDR3 coding sequence is TGTGCCAGCAGTGATTTTCTCCGGACTAGCGGTTCCTACGAGCAGTACTTC. Encoded protein: CASSDFLRTSGSYEQYF.

This clone was counted a few times. V usage is TRBV7-6 and J usage is TRBJ2-5, with TRBD1 matching 11 bases. V was pared by 5 bases and J by 4 bases, with 6 bases of the junction left unmatched. CDR3 size: 15 residues. CDR1 is SGHVS and CDR2 is FNYEAQ in the germline V gene. This chain's CDR3 is CASSTRTGGRETQYF. CDR3 nucleotide sequence: TGTGCCAGCAGCACTCGGACAGGGGGCCGAGAGACCCAGTACTTC. Looking up the rest from reference TRBV7-6 and TRBJ2-5 gives the full variable domain: GAGVSQSPRYKVTKRGQDVALRCDPISGHVSLYWYRQALGQGPEFLTYFNYEAQQDKSGLPNDRFSAERPEGSISTLTIQRTEQRDSAMYRCASSTRTGGRETQYFGPGTRLLVL.

The chain has TRBV9 and TRBJ1-1; possible D gene TRBD1, 5 bases. V lost 4 bases, J lost 3 bases, and 16 bases lay in between. This CDR3 has 15 residues. Germline values: CDR1 SGDLS, CDR2 YYNGEE. The CDR3, as DNA: TGTGCCAGCAGCCTTCGGGGGGTAGGGGACACTGAAGCTTTCTTT. As protein: CASSLRGVGDTEAFF. Based on the CDR3 plus reference TRBV9 and TRBJ1-1, the full variable domain is DSGVTQTPKHLITATGQRVTLRCSPRSGDLSVYWYQQSLDQGLQFLIQYYNGEERAKGNILERFSAQQFPDLHSELNLSSLELGDSALYFCASSLRGVGDTEAFFGQGTRLTVV.

The V and J genes are TRBV5-1 and TRBJ2-7; D may be TRBD1 (6 bases). Trimming stripped 1 base from V and 6 bases from J, with 17 bases between. The CDR3 sequence is 15 residues long. Germline V gene lookup returns CDR1 SGHRS and CDR2 YFSETQ. The CDR3 protein is CASSLSGTEGGEQYF. The CDR3 region has the DNA TGCGCCAGCAGCTTGTCCGGGACGGAAGGGGGCGAGCAGTACTTC.

In this sample, this clone turned up once. The rearrangement uses TRBV5-1 and TRBJ1-2; tentatively, D is TRBD1 (5 bases). From germline, CDR1 is SGHRS and CDR2 YFSETQ. V lost 3 bases and J 8 bases, leaving 14 bases between the germline ends. This CDR3 region has 13 residues. The CDR3 DNA follows: TGCGCCAGCAGCTCTTCAGGGATAGAAGGCTACACCTTC. Translating it yields CASSSSGIEGYTF. The complete variable domain, with remaining parts taken from reference TRBV5-1 and TRBJ1-2, reads KAGVTQTPRYLIKTRGQQVTLSCSPISGHRSVSWYQQTPGQGLQFLFEYFSETQRNKGNFPGRFSGRQFSNSRSEMNVSTLELGDSALYLCASSSSGIEGYTFGSGTRLTVV.

This clone was seen at least ten times. The gene calls are TRBV11-2 and TRBJ2-7; 14 nucleotides line up with TRBD2. Trimming at V came to 8 bases and at J to 2 bases, leaving 8 bases not matched to a gene. CDR3 length: 16 amino acids. Germline CDR1 reads SGHAT; CDR2 reads FQNNGV. In DNA, the CDR3 is TGTGCCAGCCGCCGACTAGCGGGAGGGCTGCCCTACGAGCAGTACTTC. Translating gives CASRRLAGGLPYEQYF.

The chain combines TRBV14 with TRBJ2-7; 11 bases align to TRBD2. The CDR3 extends over 16 amino acids. In germline, CDR1 is SGHDN, CDR2 FVKESK. Trimming removed 4 bases from V and 5 bases from J; junction bases left unmatched: 10. The CDR3 coding sequence is TGTGCCAGCAGCCCCTTAGCGGGAGGGGCCCACCACGAGCAGTACTTC. Translated, it gives CASSPLAGGAHHEQYF.

The chain recombines TRBV7-8 with TRBJ1-2; unclear D gene. The CDR3 is 14 residues long. The V gene lost 2 bases and the J gene lost 2 bases, with 9 bases spanning the gap. Per germline, CDR1 SGHVS and CDR2 FQNEAQ. The CDR3 bases are TGTGCCAGCAGCTTAAGTATTCGGAACTATGGCTACACCTTC. Protein: CASSLSIRNYGYTF.